This passage covers 9 T cell receptor beta chains from one sample sequenced in a study of CD8 T cells in Susac syndrome. Reverse transcription of about 0.5 to 1 ug RNA was carried out with random hexamers. TCRdb recomputed calls from the immunoSEQ multiplex PCR reads with MiXCR, one row per CDR3 protein. This sample has roughly 190,000 distinct CDR3 sequences, with over 90% found just once. What was sequenced was CD8+ T cells from PBMCs. The receptor set was obtained from a human donor with Susac syndrome.

This chain connects TRBV19 to TRBJ1-5; D remains ambiguous. The CDR3 runs 14 residues. Germline lookup yields CDR1 LNHDA and CDR2 SQIVND (reference sequence). Trimming cost V 4 bases and J 0 bases, with 7 bases left between them. The CDR3 DNA reads TGTGCCAGTAGTAACATGGATAGCAATCAGCCCCAGCATTTT. Amino acid sequence: CASSNMDSNQPQHF. The complete variable domain, with remaining parts taken from reference TRBV19 and TRBJ1-5, reads DGGITQSPKYLFRKEGQNVTLSCEQNLNHDAMYWYRQDPGQGLRLIYYSQIVNDFQKGDIAEGYSVSREKKESFPLTVTSAQKNPTAFYLCASSNMDSNQPQHFGDGTRLSIL.

The chain uses TRBV6-4 and TRBJ2-2; 11 bases agree with TRBD2. The CDR3 is 16 residues long. V gave up 3 bases and J gave up 3 bases; unmatched junction bases: 3. The V gene's germline CDR1 is MRHNA and CDR2 SNTAGT. In nucleotides, the CDR3 is TGTGCCAGCAGTGAGACACTAGCGGGGGACACCGGGGAGCTGTTTTTT. This translates into CASSETLAGDTGELFF.

The genes are TRBV10-1 and TRBJ2-3; D call uncertain. Germline V gene data show CDR1 as WNHNN and CDR2 as SYGVQD (reference sequence). The CDR3 is made up of 14 amino acids. Deletions cut 3 bases from V and 5 bases from J, with 12 bases between. CDR3 sequence (DNA): TGCGCCAGCAGTGACGGTCGGAAAGGAGATACGCAGTATTTT. Residues: CASSDGRKGDTQYF.

The chain carries TRBV5-1 and TRBJ2-7, with no clear D. Trimming took 2 bases from V and 0 from J, leaving 6 bases between them. The CDR3 contains 13 residues. Germline assignment: CDR1 SGHRS and CDR2 YFSETQ. Here the CDR3 DNA reads TGCGCCAGCAGCTTATTCAGCTCCTACGAGCAGTACTTC. Translating it yields CASSLFSSYEQYF.

The chain joins TRBV4-1 to TRBJ2-7; the match to TRBD2 covers 7 bases. CDR1 is MGHRA and CDR2 is YSYEKL in the germline V gene. V shed 0 bases and J 3 bases; nucleotides not matched to a gene: 5. This CDR3 is built from 15 residues. In DNA, the CDR3 is TGCGCCAGCAGCCAAGATGGCGGGGACTACTACGAGCAGTACTTC. Residues: CASSQDGGDYYEQYF.

The chain is built from TRBV4-2 and TRBJ2-7; D call uncertain. CDR3 size: 15 residues. V lost 0 bases and J lost 2, with 11 bases in between. The germline V gene encodes CDR1 LGHNA and CDR2 YNFKEQ. The CDR3 sequence is CASSQEISATYEQYF. The CDR3 coding sequence is TGTGCCAGCAGCCAAGAAATATCGGCCACCTACGAGCAGTACTTC.

In this sample, this clonotype turned up once. V gene TRBV27 combines with J gene TRBJ2-5; perhaps TRBD1 as D (5 bases). The CDR3 has 14 residues. CDR1 MNHEY and CDR2 SMNVEV come from the germline V gene (reference sequence). V was clipped by 1 base and J by 4 bases, with 10 bases between them. CDR3 nucleotide sequence: TGTGCCAGCAGTTTATTCCCTAGGGGAGAGACCCAGTACTTC. Protein product: CASSLFPRGETQYF.

The chain recombines TRBV2 with TRBJ2-2; 8 bases map to TRBD1. The CDR3 has 19 amino acids. J lost 2 bases, V lost 3 bases, and 14 bases had no gene match. Germline values: CDR1 SNHLY, CDR2 FYNNEI. For the CDR3, the DNA is TGTGCCAGCAGTGACCGTAACCGACAGGGGATATTTAACACCGGGGAGCTGTTTTTT. Translated, it gives CASSDRNRQGIFNTGELFF. The full variable domain, completed using reference TRBV2 and TRBJ2-2, is EPEVTQTPSHQVTQMGQEVILRCVPISNHLYFYWYRQILGQKVEFLVSFYNNEISEKSEIFDDQFSVERPDGSNFTLKIRSTKLEDSAMYFCASSDRNRQGIFNTGELFFGEGSRLTVL.

This chain links TRBV7-2 with TRBJ2-1; 9 bases map to TRBD1. Germline values: CDR1 SGHTA, CDR2 FQGNSA. The J segment lost 8 bases and the V segment lost 11 bases, leaving 16 bases of the junction unmatched. CDR3 length: 15 amino acids. DNA of the CDR3: TGTGCCTGGACCGCTACAGGGGGCTCTTGGGATGAGCAGTTCTTC. It encodes CAWTATGGSWDEQFF.